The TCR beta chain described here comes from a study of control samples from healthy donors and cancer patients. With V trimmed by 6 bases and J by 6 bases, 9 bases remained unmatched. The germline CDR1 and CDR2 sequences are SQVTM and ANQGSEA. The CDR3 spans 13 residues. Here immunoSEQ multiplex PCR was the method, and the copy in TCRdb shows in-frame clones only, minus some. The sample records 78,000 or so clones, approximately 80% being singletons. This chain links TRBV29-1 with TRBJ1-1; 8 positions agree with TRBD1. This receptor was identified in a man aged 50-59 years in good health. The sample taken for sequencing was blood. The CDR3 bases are TGCAGCGTGATCTCAGGGGGCAAAGCTGAAGCTTTCTTT. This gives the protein CSVISGGKAEAFF.